This TCR beta chain was identified in a study of blood T cell repertoires in COVID-19. The CDR3 is 15 amino acids. Germline CDR1 MNHEY, CDR2 SMNVEV (reference sequence). Trimming stripped 5 bases from V and 0 bases from J, with 13 bases between. Using immunoSEQ multiplex PCR, the repertoire was profiled, and TCRdb retains in-frame clones only, with some absent. The sample lists tens of thousands of clones, around 90% occurring once. The sample holds one count of this clone. The gene calls are TRBV27 and TRBJ1-1; D is unresolved. The receptor comes from a woman of 80 years or more with active or convalescent COVID-19. Sequencing used peripheral blood. Here the CDR3 reads CASSPSDALNTEAFF. The DNA of the CDR3 is TGTGCCAGCAGTCCATCAGATGCCTTGAACACTGAAGCTTTCTTT.